The entry below describes one TCR beta chain. The antigen is not known. This entry belongs to a study of memory CD4+ T cells and cytomegalovirus serostatus. About the research overall: This sample comes from healthy Belgian adults, eight or nine CMV seropositive, roughly 22 seronegative. Study findings and constraints: CD4+ memory repertoires contained about 40% of the 164 reported CMV TCRbeta sequences. Suggested: most of the CMV-linked TCR signature lies in CD4+ memory cells.

Using immunoSEQ multiplex PCR, the repertoire was profiled, and TCRdb retains in-frame clones only, with some absent. Of 55,000 or so clones listed, around 80% are singletons. Single viable CD3+CD4+CD8-CD45RO+ cells were sorted as the memory CD4+ T cells. This CDR3 has 15 amino acids. V shed 4 bases and J 3 bases; nucleotides not matched to a gene: 8. Germline-derived CDR1 and CDR2 are SGHTA and FQGNSA. Sequenced input: memory CD4+ T cells from blood. The chain joins TRBV7-2 to TRBJ1-2; 7 nucleotides agree with TRBD1. The sequence derives from an adult in good health and CMV-seropositive. CDR3 in DNA: TGTGCCAGCAGCTCGACAGGGTCGGTGGACTATGGCTACACCTTC. This codes for CASSSTGSVDYGYTF.